Given below is one TCR beta chain in context. The antigen is unknown. The source of the sample is a study of T cell responses to AZD1222 COVID-19 vaccine. The CDR3 contains 17 residues. Trimming removed 1 base from V and 1 base from J, with 17 bases in between. Germline V gene data show CDR1 as SGHVS and CDR2 as FNYEAQ. TCRdb's table, derived via immunoSEQ multiplex PCR, lists solely in-frame clones and lacks some. The table has about 96,000 clones, about nine tenths seen once; the top ten hold 26%. Study-level findings and limits: Without day 14 samples, only post-peak T cell repertoires were studied. Unmutated regions of variants are reportedly targeted by nearly half of spike-specific TCRs.

This receptor was obtained from an adult in good health. The chain links TRBV7-6 to TRBJ2-7, with a possible D match to TRBD1 (5 bases). Source: peripheral blood, taken on day 0 of AZD1222 vaccination. CDR3 in amino acids: CASSLGLGRAKSYEQYF. The DNA of the CDR3 is TGTGCCAGCAGCTTAGGTCTTGGCAGGGCGAAGTCCTACGAGCAGTACTTC.